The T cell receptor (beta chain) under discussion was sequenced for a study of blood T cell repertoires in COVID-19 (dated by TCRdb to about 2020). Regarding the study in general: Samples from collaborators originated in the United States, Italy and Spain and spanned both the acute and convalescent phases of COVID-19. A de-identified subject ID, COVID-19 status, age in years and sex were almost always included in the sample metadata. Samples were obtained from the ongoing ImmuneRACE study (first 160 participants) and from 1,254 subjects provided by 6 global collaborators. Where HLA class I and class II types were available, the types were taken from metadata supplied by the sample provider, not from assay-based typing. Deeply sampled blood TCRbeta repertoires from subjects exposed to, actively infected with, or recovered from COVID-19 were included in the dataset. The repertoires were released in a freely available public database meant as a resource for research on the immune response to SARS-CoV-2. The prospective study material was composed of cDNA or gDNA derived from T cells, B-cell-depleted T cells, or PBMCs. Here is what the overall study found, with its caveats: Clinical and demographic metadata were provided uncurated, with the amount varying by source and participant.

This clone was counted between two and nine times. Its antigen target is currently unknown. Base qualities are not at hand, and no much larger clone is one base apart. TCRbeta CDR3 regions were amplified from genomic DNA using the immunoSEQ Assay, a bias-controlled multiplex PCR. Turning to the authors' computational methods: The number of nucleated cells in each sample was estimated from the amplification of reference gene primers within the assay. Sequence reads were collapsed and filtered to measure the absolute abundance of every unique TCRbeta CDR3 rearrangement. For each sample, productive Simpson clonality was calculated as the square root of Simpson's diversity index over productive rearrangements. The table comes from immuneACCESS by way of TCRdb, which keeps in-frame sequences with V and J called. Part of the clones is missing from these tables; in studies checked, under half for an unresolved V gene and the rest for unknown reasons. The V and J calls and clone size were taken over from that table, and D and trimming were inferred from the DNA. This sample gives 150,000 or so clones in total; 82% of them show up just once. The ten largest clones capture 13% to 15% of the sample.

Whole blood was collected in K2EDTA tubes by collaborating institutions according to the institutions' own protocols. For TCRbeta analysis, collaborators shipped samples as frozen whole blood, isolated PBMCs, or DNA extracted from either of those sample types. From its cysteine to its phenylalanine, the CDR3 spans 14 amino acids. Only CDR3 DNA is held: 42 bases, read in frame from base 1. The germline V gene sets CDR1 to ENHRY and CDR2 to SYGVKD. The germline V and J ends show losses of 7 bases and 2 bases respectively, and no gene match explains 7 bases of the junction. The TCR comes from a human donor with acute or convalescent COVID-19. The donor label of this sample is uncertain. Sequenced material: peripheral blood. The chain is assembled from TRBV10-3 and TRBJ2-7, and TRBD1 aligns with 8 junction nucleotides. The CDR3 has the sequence CAITRAGGTYEQYF. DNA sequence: TGTGCCATCACGAGGGCAGGGGGCACCTACGAGCAGTACTTC.